Presented here are 30 T cell receptor beta chains from one specimen sequenced in a study of T cell clonotyping in hematopoietic cell transplantation. Repertoires were generated with immunoSEQ multiplex PCR, while TCRdb's copy carries only in-frame clones and drops some. This table has roughly 46,000 clones, approximately 82% appearing once. The time point denotes: recipient sample about 28 days before transplant, after cytoreduction. The sequences come from peripheral blood mononuclear cells, collected before stem cell transplant. Receptors were obtained from a man between 60 and 75 years old with myelodysplastic syndrome. Some clones in this sample may be carry-over from other donors' samples.

This rearrangement joins TRBV11-2 to TRBJ2-2; D uncertain. V was cut by 0 bases and J by 7 bases, with 6 bases left in between. Per germline, CDR1 SGHAT and CDR2 FQNNGV. The CDR3 consists of 13 residues. The CDR3 loop reads CASSLDRGGELFF. The CDR3 nucleotides read TGTGCCAGCAGCTTAGATCGTGGCGGGGAGCTGTTTTTT.

The chain has TRBV7-2 and TRBJ1-5; D possibly corresponds to TRBD1 (6 bases). Germline CDR1 reads SGHTA; CDR2 reads FQGNSA. This CDR3 spans 13 amino acids. With 7 bases removed from V and 7 bases from J, the gap between germline ends came to 14 bases. CDR3: CASNDGGWQPQHF. CDR3 bases: TGTGCCAGCAATGACGGGGGCTGGCAGCCCCAGCATTTT.

V is TRBV9 and J is TRBJ2-5; TRBD2 agrees at 9 bases. CDR1 and CDR2 (germline): SGDLS, YYNGEE. CDR3 length equals 14 residues. The junction had 6 bases not matched to a gene; V was cut back by 4 bases and J by 5 bases. The CDR3 here is CASSPGLAGETQYF. CDR3 sequence (DNA): TGTGCCAGCAGCCCGGGACTAGCTGGGGAGACCCAGTACTTC.

CDR3 bases: TGTGCCAGCAGCTACCGACCGGGTAGCACAGATACGCAGTATTTT. Protein sequence: CASSYRPGSTDTQYF. This chain connects TRBV7-6 to TRBJ2-3; D is ambiguous. From germline, CDR1 is SGHVS and CDR2 FNYEAQ. The CDR3 contains 15 residues. V lost 4 bases, J lost 0 bases, and 11 bases lay in between.

V usage is TRBV11-2 and J usage is TRBJ2-1; 10 bases align to TRBD2. CDR3 size: 16 residues. Germline V gives CDR1 SGHAT, CDR2 FQNNGV. V lost 0 bases, J lost 5 bases, and 4 bases stayed unmatched. The CDR3 region is CASSLEGTSVNNEQFF. The CDR3, as DNA: TGTGCCAGCAGCTTAGAGGGGACTAGCGTTAACAATGAGCAGTTCTTC.

The chain carries TRBV29-1 and TRBJ2-5; no clear D gene. The CDR3 has 12 amino acids. Trimming left V 6 bases short and J 1 base short, with 9 bases between. CDR1 SQVTM and CDR2 ANQGSEA come from the germline V gene. The CDR3 sequence: CSVSWPQETQYF. The DNA for the CDR3 is TGCAGCGTCTCCTGGCCCCAAGAGACCCAGTACTTC.

This clone was found a few times. V is TRBV5-4 and J is TRBJ2-2; TRBD1 agrees at 12 bases. The CDR3 consists of 19 residues. Losses at the gene ends were 3 bases for V and 1 base for J; bases not matched to a gene: 10. Looked up from germline, CDR1 is SGHNT and CDR2 is YYREEE (reference sequence). This chain's CDR3 is CASSSRPGQGAKNTGELFF. In DNA form, the CDR3 reads TGTGCCAGCAGCTCTAGACCGGGACAGGGGGCCAAGAACACCGGGGAGCTGTTTTTT.

This sequence joins TRBV5-6 and TRBJ2-1, with 12 bases lining up with TRBD2. The CDR3 totals 17 residues. In germline, CDR1 is SGHDT, CDR2 YYEEEE. V trimming: 6 bases; J trimming: 5 bases; junction bases outside the gene matches: 12. This CDR3 reads CASTWGLAGGLDNEQFF. The CDR3 DNA sequence: TGTGCCAGCACCTGGGGCCTAGCGGGGGGGCTTGACAATGAGCAGTTCTTC.

In its sample, this clone was seen once. This CDR3 is CSVEGSGGYTF. In DNA form, the CDR3 reads TGCAGCGTTGAAGGGTCGGGCGGCTACACCTTC. The chain has TRBV29-1 and TRBJ1-2; D gene unclear. Trimming cost V 1 base and J 8 bases, with 8 bases left between them. Germline V CDR1 and CDR2: SQVTM, ANQGSEA. This CDR3 comprises 11 residues.

The chain links TRBV19 to TRBJ1-5; D might be TRBD1 (6 bases). This CDR3 contains 15 residues. Germline CDR1 is LNHDA and CDR2 is SQIVND (reference sequence). With 5 bases removed from V and 6 bases from J, the gap between germline ends came to 17 bases. CDR3 sequence (DNA): TGTGCCAGTAGTGGTGGAGGGGGTGTCGGTCAGCCCCAGCATTTT. Its translation: CASSGGGGVGQPQHF.

The chain joins TRBV4-3 to TRBJ2-7, with 7 bases fitting TRBD2. With 3 bases clipped from V and 7 bases from J, the junction kept 15 bases outside the gene matches. The CDR3 spans 16 residues. Germline lookup yields CDR1 LGHNA and CDR2 YSLEER. The CDR3 nucleotides read TGCGCCAGCAGCCACCGCTTGGGGAGCGGGGCGGGTGAGCAGTACTTC. Its translation is CASSHRLGSGAGEQYF.

The chain combines TRBV5-4 with TRBJ1-1; 7 bases are shared with TRBD1. This CDR3 region has 16 residues. The germline gives CDR1 SGHNT, CDR2 YYREEE (reference sequence). Trimming cost V 2 bases and J 0 bases; bases outside gene matches: 7. The CDR3 reads CASSLEGASMNTEAFF. The CDR3 DNA follows: TGTGCCAGCAGCTTAGAGGGGGCGAGTATGAACACTGAAGCTTTCTTT.

The chain is built from TRBV30 and TRBJ1-2; D remains ambiguous. Germline CDR1 GTSNPN, CDR2 SVGIG (reference sequence). The CDR3 consists of 15 residues. V was pared by 8 bases and J by 4 bases, with 23 bases between. The CDR3 loop is CAQQITRAGGYGYTF. The CDR3 coding sequence is TGTGCCCAACAAATCACGAGGGCGGGCGGCTATGGCTACACCTTC.

The chain couples TRBV5-1 to TRBJ1-6; TRBD1 agrees at 10 bases. This CDR3 has 16 amino acids. Trimming took 0 bases from V and 7 from J; bases not matched to a gene: 4. The germline V gene has CDR1 SGHRS and CDR2 YFSETQ. The CDR3 loop reads CASSLEWTGGNSPLHF. CDR3 nucleotide sequence: TGCGCCAGCAGCTTGGAATGGACAGGGGGAAATTCACCCCTCCACTTT.

The rearrangement uses TRBV29-1 and TRBJ2-1; D not resolved. This CDR3 comprises 14 residues. Germline V CDR1 and CDR2: SQVTM, ANQGSEA. Trimming cost V 5 bases and J 3 bases, with 14 bases left between them. The CDR3 DNA sequence: TGCAGCGTTACATACAAGTCATTCTACAATGAGCAGTTCTTC. Protein product: CSVTYKSFYNEQFF.

This clone came up once. V gene TRBV2 combines with J gene TRBJ1-1; maybe TRBD1 (6 bases). Per germline, CDR1 SNHLY and CDR2 FYNNEI. This CDR3 region has 15 residues. V was clipped by 7 bases and J by 1 base, with 16 bases between them. CDR3 DNA: TGTGCCAGCACTCAAGTAAGGGGGGGGAACACTGAAGCTTTCTTT. It translates to CASTQVRGGNTEAFF. Together with reference TRBV2 and TRBJ1-1, the CDR3 gives the full variable domain: EPEVTQTPSHQVTQMGQEVILRCVPISNHLYFYWYRQILGQKVEFLVSFYNNEISEKSEIFDDQFSVERPDGSNFTLKIRSTKLEDSAMYFCASTQVRGGNTEAFFGQGTRLTVV.

The chain employs TRBV7-8 and TRBJ2-7; D is perhaps TRBD2 (6 bases). Per germline, CDR1 SGHVS and CDR2 FQNEAQ. Trimming removed 6 bases at V and 3 bases at J, with 9 bases between. CDR3 size: 12 residues. The CDR3 DNA reads as TGTGCCAGCAGTTCGACTAGCTACGAGCAGTACTTC. Encoded protein: CASSSTSYEQYF.

This clone has only one observation. V is TRBV2 and J is TRBJ2-1, with 8 bases that match TRBD2. Germline values: CDR1 SNHLY, CDR2 FYNNEI. CDR3 length: 14 amino acids. V gave up 6 bases and J gave up 11 bases; unmatched junction bases: 12. CDR3 in amino acids: CASRGLAPTIKQFF. CDR3 nucleotides: TGTGCCAGCAGAGGACTAGCCCCCACAATTAAGCAGTTCTTC.

The table lists this clone with a few counts. The chain employs TRBV5-1 and TRBJ2-3; D not resolved. Trimming took off 4 bases at V and 6 bases at J, with 12 bases between the two ends. The CDR3 loop spans 13 amino acids. CDR1 is SGHRS, CDR2 YFSETQ, per germline. CDR3 loop: CASSPGSRDTQYF. In nucleotides, the CDR3 is TGCGCCAGCAGCCCAGGTTCGCGGGATACGCAGTATTTT. Full variable domain (outside the CDR3, taken from reference TRBV5-1 and TRBJ2-3): KAGVTQTPRYLIKTRGQQVTLSCSPISGHRSVSWYQQTPGQGLQFLFEYFSETQRNKGNFPGRFSGRQFSNSRSEMNVSTLELGDSALYLCASSPGSRDTQYFGPGTRLTVL.

The rearrangement links TRBV6-1 to TRBJ2-7; 11 bases are a match to TRBD1. The germline V gene has CDR1 MNHNS and CDR2 SASEGT. V lost 6 bases to trimming and J lost 5 bases; unmatched junction nucleotides: 3. The CDR3 runs to 13 residues. In nucleotides, the CDR3 is TGTGCCAGCAGGGACAGGGGGCTGAACGAGCAGTACTTC. Translation: CASRDRGLNEQYF.

This clone was recorded once. The chain couples TRBV7-9 to TRBJ2-1, with 12 bases fitting TRBD2. Germline V gene data show CDR1 as SEHNR and CDR2 as FQNEAQ (reference sequence). The CDR3 runs to 16 residues. The V gene end was trimmed by 7 bases and the J gene end by 7 bases; junction bases not matched to a gene: 11. The CDR3 nucleotides read TGTGCCAGCACCCAGGGGACTAGCGGGTTCGTAAATGAGCAGTTCTTC. Translating gives CASTQGTSGFVNEQFF. The full variable domain, rest sourced from reference TRBV7-9 and TRBJ2-1, is DTGVSQNPRHKITKRGQNVTFRCDPISEHNRLYWYRQTLGQGPEFLTYFQNEAQLEKSRLLSDRFSAERPKGSFSTLEIQRTEQGDSAMYLCASTQGTSGFVNEQFFGPGTRLTVL.

This sequence joins TRBV10-3 and TRBJ1-2; D is unresolved. V dropped 0 bases and J dropped 6 bases, with 8 bases sitting between them. The V gene's germline CDR1 is ENHRY and CDR2 SYGVKD. The CDR3 has 13 residues. The CDR3 here is CAISESATHGYTF. The CDR3 DNA sequence: TGTGCCATCAGTGAGTCCGCTACCCATGGCTACACCTTC.

The chain uses TRBV5-6 and TRBJ2-3; 9 nucleotides align to TRBD2. Germline CDR1 is SGHDT and CDR2 is YYEEEE. Germline trimming cut 5 bases from V and 6 bases from J; bases unmatched to any gene: 13. CDR3 length: 16 residues. The CDR3 bases are TGTGCCAGCAGTCCCGAACTGGGACTAGCTTTGGATACGCAGTATTTT. Translated, it gives CASSPELGLALDTQYF.

V and J are TRBV15 and TRBJ1-6; the D is unclear. Trimming pared 0 bases from V and 9 bases from J, leaving 6 bases between. Germline V gene lookup returns CDR1 LNHNV and CDR2 YYDKDF (reference sequence). CDR3 length equals 13 residues. DNA for the CDR3: TGTGCCACCAGCAGAGATCACGGTTCACCCCTCCACTTT. This gives the protein CATSRDHGSPLHF. Based on the CDR3 plus reference TRBV15 and TRBJ1-6, the full variable domain is DAMVIQNPRYQVTQFGKPVTLSCSQTLNHNVMYWYQQKSSQAPKLLFHYYDKDFNNEADTPDNFQSRRPNTSFCFLDIRSPGLGDTAMYLCATSRDHGSPLHFGNGTRLTVT.

The chain carries TRBV19 and TRBJ2-3; D unclear. The ends were cut back, 2 bases at V and 5 bases at J, with 5 bases in the middle. Per germline, CDR1 LNHDA and CDR2 SQIVND (reference sequence). The CDR3 sequence is 12 residues long. The CDR3: CASSITGDTQYF. CDR3 bases: TGTGCCAGTAGTATAACGGGAGATACGCAGTATTTT.

This sequence joins TRBV19 and TRBJ2-1; D may be TRBD1 (6 bases). The CDR3 length is 15 residues. Germline V lookup: CDR1 LNHDA, CDR2 SQIVND (reference sequence). Trimming removed 4 bases at V and 4 bases at J, with 14 bases between. The chain's CDR3 is CASSTSPGQYNEQFF. Written as DNA, the CDR3 is TGTGCCAGTAGTACCTCCCCCGGACAGTACAATGAGCAGTTCTTC.

The chain has TRBV28 and TRBJ1-1; no clear D gene. V lost 3 bases and J lost 5, with 13 bases in between. The CDR3 totals 14 residues. Germline CDR1 is MDHEN and CDR2 is SYDVKM. The CDR3 loop is CASSFTSEGTEAFF. The CDR3 DNA reads as TGTGCCAGCAGTTTTACCTCCGAGGGTACTGAAGCTTTCTTT.

The chain recombines TRBV7-2 with TRBJ1-1; TRBD1 matches 9 bases. The CDR3 has 15 amino acids. V was clipped by 5 bases and J by 0 bases; unmatched bases: 4. Per germline, CDR1 SGHTA and CDR2 FQGNSA. CDR3 residues: CASSPRTGVNTEAFF. As DNA, the CDR3 is TGTGCCAGCAGCCCCCGGACAGGGGTGAACACTGAAGCTTTCTTT.

V and J are TRBV30 and TRBJ2-3; no reliable D call. CDR1 and CDR2 (germline): GTSNPN, SVGIG (reference sequence). The ends were cut back, 5 bases at V and 0 bases at J, with 9 bases in the middle. The CDR3 is made up of 13 amino acids. CDR3 in amino acids: CAWVPRSTDTQYF. CDR3 nucleotides: TGTGCCTGGGTTCCCCGTAGCACAGATACGCAGTATTTT.

The chain carries TRBV12-5 and TRBJ2-1; 7 nucleotides agree with TRBD1. V lost 0 bases and J lost 10; bases outside the gene matches: 15. Germline V gives CDR1 LGHNT, CDR2 FRNRAP. The CDR3 sequence is 17 residues long. The CDR3 is CASGLVGSGVGDREQFF. DNA of the CDR3: TGTGCTAGTGGTTTGGTTGGTAGTGGGGTAGGGGACAGAGAGCAGTTCTTC.